The 22 T cell receptor beta chains reported below all come from one sample, sequenced in a study of response to subunit inactivated influenza vaccine. TCRdb re-analysed the RT-PCR reads in MiXCR, keeping a single row per CDR3 protein. The sample records approximately 500,000 distinct CDR3 sequences, 14% being singletons. This specimen was PBMCs from blood, taken 11 to 12 days after vaccination. The receptors were sampled from a man in his fifties who received an inactivated influenza vaccine.

The V and J genes are TRBV25-1 and TRBJ2-1, with 8 bases that match TRBD2. Germline-derived CDR1 and CDR2 are MGHDK and SYGVNS. The CDR3 spans 14 residues. With V trimmed by 3 bases and J by 8 bases, 6 bases remained unmatched. CDR3 nucleotide sequence: TGTGCCAGCAGTGAGTTAGCGGGGCCCGATGAGCAGTTCTTC. The encoded protein is CASSELAGPDEQFF. Variable domain in full (rest from reference TRBV25-1 and TRBJ2-1): EADIYQTPRYLVIGTGKKITLECSQTMGHDKMYWYQQDPGMELHLIHYSYGVNSTEKGDLSSESTVSRIRTEHFPLTLESARPSHTSQYLCASSELAGPDEQFFGPGTRLTVL.

The chain combines TRBV12-3 or TRBV12-4 with TRBJ2-7; unclear D gene. This CDR3 comprises 14 residues. V was shortened by 1 base and J by 6 bases, with 13 bases between the two germline ends. CDR3 coding DNA: TGTGCCAGCAGTTTAGTACATAAGGGTAGCGAGCAGTACTTC. Translating gives CASSLVHKGSEQYF.

This chain links TRBV7-2 with TRBJ2-5; 9 bases fit TRBD1. CDR3 size: 14 residues. J gave up 5 bases and V 5 bases, and 6 bases lay outside the gene matches. Germline CDR1 SGHTA, CDR2 FQGNSA. CDR3 DNA sequence: TGTGCCAGCAGCCAACAGGGGGCCAGGGAGACCCAGTACTTC. It encodes CASSQQGARETQYF. The full variable domain, with the rest looked up from reference TRBV7-2 and TRBJ2-5, is GAGVSQSPSNKVTEKGKDVELRCDPISGHTALYWYRQSLGQGLEFLIYFQGNSAPDKSGLPSDRFSAERTGGSVSTLTIQRTQQEDSAVYLCASSQQGARETQYFGPGTRLLVL.

There are many counts of this clonotype. One end of the junction is discordant with germline, which a read error may explain. CDR3 DNA sequence: TGTGCCAGCAGCTTAGCGGGAGGACATAACACCGGGGAGCTGTTTTTT. It specifies CASSLAGGHNTGELFF. The J gene is TRBJ2-2, the V gene TRBV12-3 or TRBV12-4, with 10 bases identical to TRBD2. This CDR3 has 16 residues.

The rearrangement links TRBV18 to TRBJ2-1, with TRBD2 as a possible D gene (6 bases). Trimming cost V 0 bases and J 12 bases, with 21 bases left between them. Looked up from germline, CDR1 is KGHSH and CDR2 is LQKENI. The CDR3 loop spans 16 amino acids. CDR3 sequence: CASSPPPGLALVRQFF. The CDR3 DNA reads TGTGCCAGCTCACCACCCCCTGGGCTAGCGCTAGTTCGGCAGTTCTTC.

The chain is built from TRBV11-2 and TRBJ2-2; 13 nucleotides align to TRBD2. This CDR3 spans 17 amino acids. Germline V lookup: CDR1 SGHAT, CDR2 FQNNGV. V was pared by 5 bases and J by 9 bases, with 12 bases of the junction left unmatched. This CDR3 is CASSRGTSGIVLRELFF. CDR3 DNA sequence: TGTGCCAGCAGCCGCGGGACTAGCGGGATTGTTTTGAGGGAGCTGTTTTTT.

The gene calls are TRBV28 and TRBJ2-1; D is possibly TRBD1 or TRBD2 (5 bases each). V was shortened by 6 bases and J by 8 bases, with 20 bases between the two germline ends. CDR1 and CDR2 from the germline V gene are MDHEN and SYDVKM. The CDR3 spans 15 residues. CDR3 sequence reads: CASSPTGATWHEQFF. CDR3 DNA sequence: TGTGCCAGCAGCCCCACCGGGGCCACTTGGCATGAGCAGTTCTTC.

Comments on this clonotype: Because the CDR3's place on the DNA is in doubt, the DNA is left out and the CDR3 is given as listed by TCRdb. V and J are TRBV5-1 and TRBJ2-2; the table's D call, TRBD1, has no DNA check behind it. The germline V gene encodes CDR1 SGHRS and CDR2 YFSETQ. The CDR3 sequence runs 15 residues, both termini included. CDR3 sequence reads: CASDSGQGNTGELFF.

The chain joins TRBV25-1 to TRBJ2-6; D ambiguous. The CDR3 covers 16 residues. The V gene's germline CDR1 is MGHDK and CDR2 SYGVNS. V was trimmed by 6 bases and J by 4 bases, leaving 16 bases between them. CDR3 sequence reads: CASSETLGPGANVLTF. DNA of the CDR3: TGTGCCAGCAGCGAAACCTTGGGCCCCGGGGCCAACGTCCTGACTTTC.

This clonotype was observed a few times. The rearrangement links TRBV10-3 to TRBJ2-3; D ambiguous. Deletions cut 2 bases from V and 3 bases from J, with 9 bases between. The germline V gene has CDR1 ENHRY and CDR2 SYGVKD. The CDR3 loop spans 14 amino acids. CDR3 loop: CAISEPSGTDTQYF. CDR3 sequence (DNA): TGTGCCATCAGTGAGCCCTCTGGGACAGATACGCAGTATTTT.

This clonotype was found a few times. The gene calls are TRBV7-9 and TRBJ1-1; the D is unclear. V gave up 1 base and J gave up 4 bases, with 10 bases separating them. This CDR3 comprises 14 residues. The germline CDR1 and CDR2 sequences are SEHNR and FQNEAQ (reference sequence). The CDR3 sequence: CASSLEAGSTEAFF. In nucleotides, the CDR3 is TGTGCCAGCAGCTTAGAGGCCGGGAGCACTGAAGCTTTCTTT.

There are a few counts of this clonotype. The V gene is TRBV28, the J gene TRBJ2-3; D is perhaps TRBD2 (6 bases). In germline, CDR1 is MDHEN, CDR2 SYDVKM. This CDR3 contains 13 residues. Trimming removed 8 bases at V and 3 bases at J, with 12 bases between. CDR3 DNA sequence: TGTGCCAGCCGACTAGGGTCGACAGATACGCAGTATTTT. This translates into CASRLGSTDTQYF.

This clonotype appeared a few times. The gene calls are TRBV4-3 and TRBJ2-7, with no clear D. Germline V gene sequence: CDR1 LGHNA, CDR2 YSLEER. V lost 0 bases, J lost 1 base, and 10 bases lay in between. The CDR3 sequence is 15 residues long. CDR3 bases: TGCGCCAGCAGCCAAGAAAGAGGCCGATCCTACGAGCAGTACTTC. This codes for CASSQERGRSYEQYF.

The chain links TRBV2 to TRBJ2-7; D unresolved. V dropped 7 bases and J dropped 2 bases, with 12 bases sitting between them. Per the germline V gene, CDR1 is SNHLY and CDR2 is FYNNEI. This CDR3 region has 13 residues. CDR3 residues: CASKRPGTYEQYF. CDR3 bases: TGTGCCAGCAAGCGTCCAGGCACCTACGAGCAGTACTTC.

This clonotype was recorded once. V usage is TRBV5-1 and J usage is TRBJ2-6, with 8 bases that match TRBD2. Germline assignment: CDR1 SGHRS and CDR2 YFSETQ. Trimming cost V 4 bases and J 1 base; bases outside gene matches: 16. CDR3 length equals 20 residues. CDR3 nucleotide sequence: TGCGCCAGCAGCCTCCCCCGGGGGGGCCTTTTAGGGTCTGGGGCCAACGTCCTGACTTTC. It codes for CASSLPRGGLLGSGANVLTF. Supplemented by reference TRBV5-1 and TRBJ2-6, the full variable domain reads KAGVTQTPRYLIKTRGQQVTLSCSPISGHRSVSWYQQTPGQGLQFLFEYFSETQRNKGNFPGRFSGRQFSNSRSEMNVSTLELGDSALYLCASSLPRGGLLGSGANVLTFGAGSRLTVL.

This clonotype was seen only a few times. J is TRBJ2-3 and V is TRBV7-3, with 10 bases fitting TRBD2. J gave up 4 bases and V 0 bases, and 7 bases lay outside the gene matches. Germline V lookup: CDR1 SGHTA, CDR2 FQGTGA. The CDR3 loop spans 17 amino acids. The CDR3 DNA sequence: TGTGCCAGCAGCTTAACGGGAGCGGGAGGGGCCCCAGATACGCAGTATTTT. It translates to CASSLTGAGGAPDTQYF. Supplemented by reference TRBV7-3 and TRBJ2-3, the full variable domain reads GAGVSQTPSNKVTEKGKYVELRCDPISGHTALYWYRQSLGQGPEFLIYFQGTGAADDSGLPNDRFFAVRPEGSVSTLKIQRTERGDSAVYLCASSLTGAGGAPDTQYFGPGTRLTVL.

The gene calls are TRBV11-2 and TRBJ1-2, with TRBD1 matching over 10 bases. The J segment lost 4 bases and the V segment lost 5 bases, leaving 10 bases of the junction unmatched. The CDR3 contains 16 residues. In germline, CDR1 is SGHAT, CDR2 FQNNGV. CDR3 DNA sequence: TGTGCCAGCAGCGAGGGACAGGGGTCCGGACGCTATGGCTACACCTTC. Its protein is CASSEGQGSGRYGYTF. Combining the CDR3 with reference TRBV11-2 and TRBJ1-2 gives the whole variable domain EAGVAQSPRYKIIEKRQSVAFWCNPISGHATLYWYQQILGQGPKLLIQFQNNGVVDDSQLPKDRFSAERLKGVDSTLKIQPAKLEDSAVYLCASSEGQGSGRYGYTFGSGTRLTVV.

This clonotype showed up just a few times. The V gene is TRBV29-1, the J gene TRBJ2-6; no definite D call. CDR3 length equals 12 residues. Germline CDR1 is SQVTM and CDR2 is ANQGSEA. V lost 6 bases and J lost 1, with 4 bases in between. The CDR3 protein is CSVLSGANVLTF. The CDR3 bases are TGCAGCGTCCTGTCTGGGGCCAACGTCCTGACTTTC.

This clonotype was detected many times. This rearrangement joins TRBV7-9 to TRBJ2-2, with D unclear. V lost 3 bases, J lost 9 bases, and 5 bases lay in between. The length of the CDR3 is 11 residues. CDR1 and CDR2 from the germline V gene are SEHNR and FQNEAQ (reference sequence). The CDR3 is CASSFSRELFF. Written as DNA, the CDR3 is TGTGCCAGCAGCTTTTCTCGGGAGCTGTTTTTT.

This clonotype occurred a few times. This CDR3 reads CASSLGGFAPNEKLFF. The CDR3 nucleotides are TGTGCCAGCAGCCTAGGGGGCTTTGCCCCTAATGAAAAACTGTTTTTT. The chain couples TRBV3-1 to TRBJ1-4, with TRBD1 identical over 7 bases. CDR1 LGHDT and CDR2 YNNKEL come from the germline V gene (reference sequence). V lost 4 bases to trimming and J lost 3 bases; unmatched junction nucleotides: 8. The CDR3 totals 16 residues.

Concerning this clonotype: An end of the junction does not agree with germline; a read error may underlie this. The rearrangement joins TRBV28 to TRBJ1-1; no clear D gene. Germline CDR1 reads MDHEN; CDR2 reads SYDVKM. The CDR3 runs to 13 residues. The CDR3 spells CASSLYRNPEAFF. DNA of the CDR3: TGTGCCAGCAGTTTGTATAGGAACCCTGAAGCTTTCTTT. Full variable domain (rest looked up from reference TRBV28 and TRBJ1-1): DVKVTQSSRYLVKRTGEKVFLECVQDMDHENMFWYRQDPGLGLRLIYFSYDVKMKEKGDIPEGYSVSREKKERFSLILESASTNQTSMYLCASSLYRNPEAFFGQGTRLTVV.

This clonotype was counted a few times. The chain joins TRBV20-1 to TRBJ2-3; tentatively, D is TRBD2 (5 bases). The CDR3 sequence is 17 residues long. Per germline, CDR1 DFQATT and CDR2 SNEGSKA (reference sequence). Trimming cost V 0 bases and J 3 bases, with 19 bases left between them. Written as DNA, the CDR3 is TGCAGTGCTAGAGATGTGTTAGGTGTGAGGGAAACAGATACGCAGTATTTT. It yields the protein CSARDVLGVRETDTQYF.